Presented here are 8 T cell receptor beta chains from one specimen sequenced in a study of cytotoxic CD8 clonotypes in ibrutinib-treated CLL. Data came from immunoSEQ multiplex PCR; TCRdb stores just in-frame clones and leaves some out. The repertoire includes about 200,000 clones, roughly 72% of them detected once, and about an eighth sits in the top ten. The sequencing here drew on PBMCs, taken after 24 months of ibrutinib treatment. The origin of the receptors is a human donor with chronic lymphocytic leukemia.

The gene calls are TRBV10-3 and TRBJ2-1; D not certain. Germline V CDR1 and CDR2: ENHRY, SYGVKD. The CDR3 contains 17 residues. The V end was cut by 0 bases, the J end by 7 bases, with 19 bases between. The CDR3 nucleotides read TGTGCCATCAGTGAGTCTAACCCCTTAGCCGCGGCGAATGAGCAGTTCTTC. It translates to CAISESNPLAAANEQFF.

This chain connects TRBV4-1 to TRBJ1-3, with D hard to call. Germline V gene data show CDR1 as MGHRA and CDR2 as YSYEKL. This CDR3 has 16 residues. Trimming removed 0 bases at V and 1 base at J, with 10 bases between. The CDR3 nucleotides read TGCGCCAGCAGCCAAGATAGGACGGGGTCTGGAAACACCATATATTTT. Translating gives CASSQDRTGSGNTIYF.

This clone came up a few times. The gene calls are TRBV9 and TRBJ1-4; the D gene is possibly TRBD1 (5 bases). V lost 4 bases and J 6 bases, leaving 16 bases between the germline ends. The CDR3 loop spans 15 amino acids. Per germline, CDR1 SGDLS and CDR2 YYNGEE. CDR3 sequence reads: CASSLHAAGDEKLFF. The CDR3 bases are TGTGCCAGCAGCCTCCACGCAGCGGGGGATGAAAAACTGTTTTTT.

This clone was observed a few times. This CDR3 reads CASSSGQGNYGYTF. In DNA, the CDR3 is TGTGCCAGCAGCTCCGGACAGGGGAACTATGGCTACACCTTC. The genes are TRBV11-1 and TRBJ1-2, with 9 bases aligning to TRBD1. This CDR3 has 14 residues. V shed 4 bases and J 2 bases; nucleotides not matched to a gene: 2. Germline assignment: CDR1 SGHAT and CDR2 FQDESV (reference sequence).

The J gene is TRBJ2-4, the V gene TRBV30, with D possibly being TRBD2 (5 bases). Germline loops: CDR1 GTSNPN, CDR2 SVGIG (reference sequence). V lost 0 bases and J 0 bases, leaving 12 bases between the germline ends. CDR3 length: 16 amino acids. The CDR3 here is CAWSVRSGLAKNIQYF. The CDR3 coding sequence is TGTGCCTGGAGTGTACGATCGGGGTTAGCCAAAAACATTCAGTACTTC.

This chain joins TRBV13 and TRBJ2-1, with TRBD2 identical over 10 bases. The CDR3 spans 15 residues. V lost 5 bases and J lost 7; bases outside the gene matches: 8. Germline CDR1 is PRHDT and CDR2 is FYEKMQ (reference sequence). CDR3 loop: CASSLTSGIDNEQFF. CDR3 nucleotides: TGTGCCAGCAGCCTAACTAGCGGGATTGATAATGAGCAGTTCTTC.

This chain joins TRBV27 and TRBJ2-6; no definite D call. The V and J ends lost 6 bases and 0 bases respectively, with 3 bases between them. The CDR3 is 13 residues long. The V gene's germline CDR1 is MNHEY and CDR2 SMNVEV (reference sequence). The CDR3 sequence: CASRGSGANVLTF. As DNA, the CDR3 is TGTGCCAGCAGGGGCTCTGGGGCCAACGTCCTGACTTTC.

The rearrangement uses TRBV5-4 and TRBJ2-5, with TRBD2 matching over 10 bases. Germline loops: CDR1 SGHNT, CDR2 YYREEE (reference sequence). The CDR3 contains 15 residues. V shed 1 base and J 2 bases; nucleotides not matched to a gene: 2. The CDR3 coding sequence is TGTGCCAGCAGCTTGACTAGCGGGGAGCAAGAGACCCAGTACTTC. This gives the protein CASSLTSGEQETQYF.